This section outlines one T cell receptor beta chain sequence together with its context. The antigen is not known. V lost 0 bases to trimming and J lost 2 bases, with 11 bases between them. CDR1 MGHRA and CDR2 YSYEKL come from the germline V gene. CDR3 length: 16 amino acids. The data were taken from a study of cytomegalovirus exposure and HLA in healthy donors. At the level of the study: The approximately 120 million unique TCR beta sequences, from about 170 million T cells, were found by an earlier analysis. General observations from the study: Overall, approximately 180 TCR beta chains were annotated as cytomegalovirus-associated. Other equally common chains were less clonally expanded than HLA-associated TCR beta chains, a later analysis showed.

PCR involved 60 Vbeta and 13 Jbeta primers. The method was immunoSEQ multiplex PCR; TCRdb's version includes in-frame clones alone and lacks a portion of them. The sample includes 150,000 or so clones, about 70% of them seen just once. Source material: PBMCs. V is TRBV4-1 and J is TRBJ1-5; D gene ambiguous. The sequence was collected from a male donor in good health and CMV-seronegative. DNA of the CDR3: TGCGCCAGCAGCCAAGAGGTACACGGGGGCAATCAGCCCCAGCATTTT. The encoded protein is CASSQEVHGGNQPQHF.